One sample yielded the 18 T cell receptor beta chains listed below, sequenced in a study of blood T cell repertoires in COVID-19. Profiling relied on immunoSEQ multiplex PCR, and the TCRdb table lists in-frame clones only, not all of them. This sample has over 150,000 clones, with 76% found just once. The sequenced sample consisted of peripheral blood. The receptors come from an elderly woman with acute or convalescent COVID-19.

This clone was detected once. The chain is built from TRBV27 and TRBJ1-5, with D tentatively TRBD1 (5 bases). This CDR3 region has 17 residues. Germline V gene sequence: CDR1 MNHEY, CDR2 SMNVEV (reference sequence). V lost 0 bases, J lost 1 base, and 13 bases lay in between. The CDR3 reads CASSLSGTRQSNQPQHF. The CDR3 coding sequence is TGTGCCAGCAGTTTATCGGGAACCCGACAGAGCAATCAGCCCCAGCATTTT.

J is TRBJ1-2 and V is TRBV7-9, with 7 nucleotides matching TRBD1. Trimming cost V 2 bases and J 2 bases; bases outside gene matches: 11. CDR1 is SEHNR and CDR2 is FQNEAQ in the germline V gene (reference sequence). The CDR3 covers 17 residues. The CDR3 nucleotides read TGTGCCAGCAGCTTACAAAGCCGACAGGGCTTAAACTATGGCTACACCTTC. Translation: CASSLQSRQGLNYGYTF.

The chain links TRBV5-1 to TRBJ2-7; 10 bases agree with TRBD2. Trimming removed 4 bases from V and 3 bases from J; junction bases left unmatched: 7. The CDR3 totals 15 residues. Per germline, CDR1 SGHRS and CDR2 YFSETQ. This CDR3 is CASSARLAGRYEQYF. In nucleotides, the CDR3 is TGCGCCAGCAGCGCCCGACTAGCGGGTCGCTACGAGCAGTACTTC.

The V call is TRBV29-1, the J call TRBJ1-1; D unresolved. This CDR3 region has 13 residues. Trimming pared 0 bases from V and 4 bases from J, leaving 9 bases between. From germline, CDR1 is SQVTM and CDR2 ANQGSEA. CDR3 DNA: TGCAGCGTTGAAGATCAACTCGGCACTGAAGCTTTCTTT. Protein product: CSVEDQLGTEAFF. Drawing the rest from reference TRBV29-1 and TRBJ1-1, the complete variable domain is SAVISQKPSRDICQRGTSLTIQCQVDSQVTMMFWYRQQPGQSLTLIATANQGSEATYESGFVIDKFPISRPNLTFSTLTVSNMSPEDSSIYLCSVEDQLGTEAFFGQGTRLTVV.

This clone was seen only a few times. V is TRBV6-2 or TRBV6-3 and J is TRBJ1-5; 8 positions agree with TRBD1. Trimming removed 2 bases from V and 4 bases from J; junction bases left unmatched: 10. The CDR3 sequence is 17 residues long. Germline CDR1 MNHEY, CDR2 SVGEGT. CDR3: CASSYAGQGATNQPQHF. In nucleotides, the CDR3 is TGTGCCAGCAGTTACGCCGGGCAGGGGGCCACAAATCAGCCCCAGCATTTT.

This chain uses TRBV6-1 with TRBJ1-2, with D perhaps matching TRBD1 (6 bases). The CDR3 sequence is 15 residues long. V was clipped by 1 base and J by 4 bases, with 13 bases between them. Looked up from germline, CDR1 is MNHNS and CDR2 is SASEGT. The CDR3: CASSEVSGHPYGYTF. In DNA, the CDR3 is TGTGCCAGCAGTGAAGTCTCGGGACACCCCTATGGCTACACCTTC.

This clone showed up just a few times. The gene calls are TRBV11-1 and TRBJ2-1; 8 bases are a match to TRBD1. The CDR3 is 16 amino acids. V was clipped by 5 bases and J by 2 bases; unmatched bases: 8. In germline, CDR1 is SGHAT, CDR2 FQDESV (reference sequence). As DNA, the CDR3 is TGTGCCAGCAGCATCCGCAGGGGGCCACCCTACAATGAGCAGTTCTTC. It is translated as CASSIRRGPPYNEQFF.

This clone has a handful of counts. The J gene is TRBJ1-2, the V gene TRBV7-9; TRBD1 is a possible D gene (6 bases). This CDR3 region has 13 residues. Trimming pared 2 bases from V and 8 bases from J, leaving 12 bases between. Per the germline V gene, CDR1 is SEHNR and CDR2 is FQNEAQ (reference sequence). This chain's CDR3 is CASSLSAGVGYTF. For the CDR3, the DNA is TGTGCCAGCAGCTTATCGGCAGGGGTCGGCTACACCTTC.

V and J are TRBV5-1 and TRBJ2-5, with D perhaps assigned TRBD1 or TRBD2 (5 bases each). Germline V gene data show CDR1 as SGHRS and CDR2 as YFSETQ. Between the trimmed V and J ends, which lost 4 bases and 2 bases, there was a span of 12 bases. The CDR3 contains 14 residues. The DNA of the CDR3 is TGCGCCAGCAGCGTGGGACCGACACAAGAGACCCAGTACTTC. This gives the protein CASSVGPTQETQYF.

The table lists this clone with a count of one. CDR3 residues: CASSWGDSYGYTF. Written as DNA, the CDR3 is TGTGCCAGCTCATGGGGGGACAGCTATGGCTACACCTTC. This chain connects TRBV25-1 to TRBJ1-2, with 7 bases matching TRBD1. The CDR3 covers 13 residues. From germline, CDR1 is MGHDK and CDR2 SYGVNS. The ends lost 8 bases at V and 4 bases at J; junction bases unmatched: 7.

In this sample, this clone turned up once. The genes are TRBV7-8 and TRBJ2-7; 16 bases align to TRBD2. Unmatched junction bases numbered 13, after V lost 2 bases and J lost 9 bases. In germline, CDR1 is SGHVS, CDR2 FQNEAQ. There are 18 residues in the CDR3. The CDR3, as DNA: TGTGCCAGCAGCTTAAAGGGACTAGCGGGGGGGCTTGGCGCGTCGCAGTACTTC. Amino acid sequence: CASSLKGLAGGLGASQYF.

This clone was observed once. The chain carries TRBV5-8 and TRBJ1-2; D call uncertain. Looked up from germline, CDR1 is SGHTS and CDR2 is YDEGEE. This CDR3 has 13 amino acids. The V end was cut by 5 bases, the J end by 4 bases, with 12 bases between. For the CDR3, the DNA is TGTGCCAGCAGATTCTACGGCGGCTATGGCTACACCTTC. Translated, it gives CASRFYGGYGYTF.

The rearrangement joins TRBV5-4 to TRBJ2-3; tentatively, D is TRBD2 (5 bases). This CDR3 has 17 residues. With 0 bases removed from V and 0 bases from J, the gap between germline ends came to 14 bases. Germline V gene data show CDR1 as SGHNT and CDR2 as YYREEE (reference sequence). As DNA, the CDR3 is TGTGCCAGCAGCTTGGCGTATGGGAGCGGAAGCACAGATACGCAGTATTTT. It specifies CASSLAYGSGSTDTQYF.

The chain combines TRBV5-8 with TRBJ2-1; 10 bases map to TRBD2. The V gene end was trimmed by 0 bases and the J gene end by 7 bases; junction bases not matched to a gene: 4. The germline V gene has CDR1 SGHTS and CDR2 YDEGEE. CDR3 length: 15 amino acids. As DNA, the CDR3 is TGTGCCAGCAGCTTGGCCCTACTAGCGGGAAATGAGCAGTTCTTC. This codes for CASSLALLAGNEQFF. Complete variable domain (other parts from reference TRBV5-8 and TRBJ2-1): EAGVTQSPTHLIKTRGQQATLRCSPISGHTSVYWYQQALGLGLQFLLWYDEGEERNRGNFPPRFSGRQFPNYSSELNVNALELEDSALYLCASSLALLAGNEQFFGPGTRLTVL.

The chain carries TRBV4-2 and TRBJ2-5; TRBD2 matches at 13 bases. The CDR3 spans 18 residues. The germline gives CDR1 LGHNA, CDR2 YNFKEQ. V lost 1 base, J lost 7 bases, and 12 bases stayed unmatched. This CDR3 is CASSQVGTSGVEVRTQYF. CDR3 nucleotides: TGTGCCAGCAGCCAAGTGGGGACTAGCGGGGTTGAAGTTAGGACCCAGTACTTC.

The CDR3 here is CASSSHGGNNSPLHF. CDR3 DNA: TGTGCCAGCAGCTCCCATGGGGGGAATAATTCACCCCTCCACTTT. The J gene is TRBJ1-6, the V gene TRBV7-2, with D perhaps matching TRBD1 (5 bases). The CDR3 is made up of 15 amino acids. Trimming stripped 4 bases from V and 5 bases from J, with 12 bases between. CDR1 SGHTA and CDR2 FQGNSA come from the germline V gene.

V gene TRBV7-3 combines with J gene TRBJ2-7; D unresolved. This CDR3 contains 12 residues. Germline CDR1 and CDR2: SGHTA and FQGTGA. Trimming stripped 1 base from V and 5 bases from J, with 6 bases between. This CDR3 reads CASSLNGDEQYF. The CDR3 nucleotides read TGTGCCAGCAGCTTAAATGGAGACGAGCAGTACTTC.

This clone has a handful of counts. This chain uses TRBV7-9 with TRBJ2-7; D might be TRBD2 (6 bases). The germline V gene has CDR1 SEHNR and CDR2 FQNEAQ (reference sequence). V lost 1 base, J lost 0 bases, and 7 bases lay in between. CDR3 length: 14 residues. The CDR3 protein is CASSLDGSSYEQYF. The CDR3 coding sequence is TGTGCCAGCAGCTTAGACGGGAGCTCCTACGAGCAGTACTTC.